This T cell receptor (beta chain) comes out of a study of T cells after yellow fever vaccination. V shed 4 bases and J shed 4 bases, with 14 bases lying between them. CDR3 length: 15 residues. This clonotype was observed a handful of times. Its target is not known. Findings of the study overall: Sorted repertoires could include abundant contaminating clonotypes from bulk cells. Reappearing after the booster were most of the clones from primary vaccination (roughly 96% CD4, approximately 85% CD8). The secondary response showed a weaker magnitude and a faster peak, day 5 versus 15.

The authors made TCR cDNA by 5'RACE template switching, adding a universal primer site and UMIs. TCRdb re-called the 5' RACE reads with MiXCR, one entry per CDR3 protein. This table holds about 240,000 distinct CDR3 sequences, 6.9% found once. The gene calls are TRBV12-3 or TRBV12-4 and TRBJ2-1; no reliable D call. This sample comprised CD4+ T cells sorted from PBMCs, obtained 15 days after the yellow fever booster vaccination. This clonotype was sampled from a man younger than 40 who received the YFV17D yellow fever vaccine. This CDR3 reads CASSYLSSGYNEQFF. The CDR3 DNA reads TGTGCCAGCAGTTACCTTTCTAGTGGATACAATGAGCAGTTCTTC.